These 24 T cell receptor beta chains originate from one sample sequenced in a study of control samples from healthy donors and cancer patients. The protocol was immunoSEQ multiplex PCR, while the TCRdb copy is restricted to in-frame clones and leaves out a portion. The sample has over 150,000 clones; 80% to 95% are singletons. The sequenced sample consisted of blood. Source of these receptors: a woman between 40 and 50 years old in good health.

The chain combines TRBV12-3 or TRBV12-4 with TRBJ2-7; D is possibly TRBD1 (6 bases). Deletions cut 3 bases from V and 6 bases from J, with 9 bases between. The CDR3 sequence is 12 residues long. CDR3 region: CASSLGTREQYF. The DNA of the CDR3 is TGTGCCAGCAGTTTGGGGACACGCGAGCAGTACTTC.

This chain uses TRBV30 with TRBJ2-3; D gene ambiguous. CDR1 and CDR2 (germline): GTSNPN, SVGIG (reference sequence). This CDR3 is built from 17 residues. V was cut by 0 bases and J by 4 bases, with 20 bases left in between. In DNA form, the CDR3 reads TGTGCCTGGAGTGTACGGAAGGAGCGACCTCCGCCAGATACGCAGTATTTT. This gives the protein CAWSVRKERPPPDTQYF.

The chain is built from TRBV7-9 and TRBJ1-3; 7 bases agree with TRBD1. The CDR3 is 15 residues long. Germline loops: CDR1 SEHNR, CDR2 FQNEAQ (reference sequence). V lost 5 bases to trimming and J lost 0 bases; unmatched junction nucleotides: 4. This CDR3 reads CASSKGQASGNTIYF. The CDR3 DNA reads as TGTGCCAGCAGCAAAGGACAGGCCTCTGGAAACACCATATATTTT.

The V and J genes are TRBV19 and TRBJ1-2; maybe TRBD1 (5 bases). The CDR3 length is 14 residues. CDR1 is LNHDA and CDR2 is SQIVND in the germline V gene (reference sequence). V was trimmed by 6 bases and J by 4 bases, leaving 15 bases between them. As DNA, the CDR3 is TGTGCCAGTAGGCTTGGGGGAGTCGGCTATGGCTACACCTTC. This sequence encodes CASRLGGVGYGYTF.

J is TRBJ1-4 and V is TRBV5-4; tentatively, D is TRBD1 (5 bases). Germline CDR1 is SGHNT and CDR2 is YYREEE (reference sequence). Trimming removed 2 bases from V and 6 bases from J, with 17 bases in between. The CDR3 has 16 residues. The CDR3 coding sequence is TGTGCCAGCAGCTTTCGGGGTGGGACTGTGGATGAAAAACTGTTTTTT. Protein: CASSFRGGTVDEKLFF.

The chain couples TRBV27 to TRBJ1-1, with D uncertain. This CDR3 comprises 14 residues. V lost 1 base to trimming and J lost 3 bases, with 9 bases between them. Germline values: CDR1 MNHEY, CDR2 SMNVEV (reference sequence). The CDR3 spells CASSLFSGHTEAFF. The CDR3 DNA sequence: TGTGCCAGCAGTTTATTTTCGGGCCACACTGAAGCTTTCTTT.

This chain connects TRBV2 to TRBJ1-5; D is ambiguous. The germline CDR1 and CDR2 sequences are SNHLY and FYNNEI. The CDR3 totals 11 residues. V shed 3 bases and J shed 6 bases, with 3 bases lying between them. The CDR3 DNA reads as TGTGCCAGCAGTGACCCTCAGCCCCAGCATTTT. Residues: CASSDPQPQHF.

The chain carries TRBV2 and TRBJ1-2, with 7 bases matching TRBD1. With 6 bases clipped from V and 8 bases from J, the junction kept 12 bases outside the gene matches. Germline-derived CDR1 and CDR2 are SNHLY and FYNNEI. The CDR3 loop spans 14 amino acids. CDR3 sequence (DNA): TGTGCCAGCAGCCGGGACAGCCATCTCCTGGGCTACACCTTC. Translated: CASSRDSHLLGYTF.

V is TRBV20-1 and J is TRBJ2-5, with unresolved D. CDR1 and CDR2 (germline): DFQATT, SNEGSKA (reference sequence). CDR3 length equals 13 residues. V lost 3 bases and J 4 bases, leaving 12 bases between the germline ends. The DNA for the CDR3 is TGCAGTGCTAGTTCCCGACTTGGAGAGACCCAGTACTTC. Translation: CSASSRLGETQYF.

The chain is built from TRBV6-6 and TRBJ1-4; unclear D gene. V lost 7 bases and J lost 4, with 16 bases in between. This CDR3 region has 15 residues. Per germline, CDR1 MNHNY and CDR2 SVGAGI (reference sequence). The CDR3: CASIIGVMVNEKLFF. In nucleotides, the CDR3 is TGTGCCAGCATCATCGGGGTGATGGTTAATGAAAAACTGTTTTTT.

This sequence joins TRBV18 and TRBJ1-3; D is uncertain. Germline values: CDR1 KGHSH, CDR2 LQKENI. CDR3 length: 15 amino acids. V lost 3 bases and J 8 bases, leaving 17 bases between the germline ends. CDR3 nucleotides: TGTGCCAGCTCACCGAATATGGGTACGCTGGACACCATATATTTT. Its translation: CASSPNMGTLDTIYF.

The chain has TRBV3-1 (or the pseudogene TRBV3-2) and TRBJ2-7; D is perhaps TRBD1 or TRBD2 (6 bases each). With 0 bases removed from V and 0 bases from J, the gap between germline ends came to 18 bases. CDR3 length: 18 residues. The V gene's germline CDR1 is LGHDT and CDR2 YNNKEL (reference sequence). For the CDR3, the DNA is TGTGCCAGCAGCCAAGACGGCCTTTCACGGGGGCTCTCCTACGAGCAGTACTTC. Amino acids: CASSQDGLSRGLSYEQYF.

This clone came up once. J is TRBJ2-1 and V is TRBV18; no clear D. V lost 3 bases to trimming and J lost 4 bases, with 10 bases between them. The CDR3 totals 14 residues. Germline CDR1 reads KGHSH; CDR2 reads LQKENI. The chain's CDR3 is CASSPHYSYNEQFF. The CDR3 nucleotides are TGTGCCAGCTCACCTCATTACAGTTACAATGAGCAGTTCTTC.

The rearrangement uses TRBV6-1 and TRBJ2-3, with D unclear. This CDR3 contains 13 residues. The V gene lost 3 bases and the J gene lost 4 bases, with 8 bases spanning the gap. CDR1 MNHNS and CDR2 SASEGT come from the germline V gene. In nucleotides, the CDR3 is TGTGCCAGCAGTGACCCGAACGCAGATACGCAGTATTTT. It codes for CASSDPNADTQYF.

This rearrangement joins TRBV19 to TRBJ1-4; possible D gene TRBD1, 5 bases. The CDR3 is made up of 10 amino acids. Germline CDR1 is LNHDA and CDR2 is SQIVND (reference sequence). V gave up 7 bases and J gave up 10 bases, with 7 bases separating them. As DNA, the CDR3 is TGTGCCAGTAATGGGGGAAAACTGTTTTTT. This codes for CASNGGKLFF. Filled out from reference TRBV19 and TRBJ1-4, the complete variable domain reads DGGITQSPKYLFRKEGQNVTLSCEQNLNHDAMYWYRQDPGQGLRLIYYSQIVNDFQKGDIAEGYSVSREKKESFPLTVTSAQKNPTAFYLCASNGGKLFFGSGTQLSVL.

The CDR3 loop reads CASSAEVGRAAEAFF. DNA of the CDR3: TGTGCCAGCAGTGCCGAGGTTGGCAGGGCCGCTGAAGCTTTCTTT. The rearrangement uses TRBV2 and TRBJ1-1, with a possible D match to TRBD1 (5 bases). Trimming stripped 4 bases from V and 6 bases from J, with 18 bases between. The CDR3 has 15 amino acids. The germline V gene encodes CDR1 SNHLY and CDR2 FYNNEI.

The J gene is TRBJ1-2, the V gene TRBV23-1; D possibly corresponds to TRBD1 (5 bases). TRBV23-1 is marked as an open reading frame, function uncertain. CDR3 length equals 17 residues. Between the trimmed V and J ends, which lost 0 bases and 2 bases, there was a span of 16 bases. The CDR3 nucleotides are TGCGCCAGCAGTCAATCGCCCCCGGGAGGGACCAACTATGGCTACACCTTC. Residues: CASSQSPPGGTNYGYTF.

The chain joins TRBV12-5 to TRBJ2-3, with 10 bases aligning to TRBD1. There are 16 residues in the CDR3. Trimming took 1 base from V and 10 from J; bases not matched to a gene: 11. Germline CDR1 is LGHNT and CDR2 is FRNRAP. CDR3 region: CASGLAAGQGERSQYF. CDR3 in DNA: TGTGCTAGTGGTTTGGCCGCCGGACAGGGGGAGAGGTCGCAGTATTTT. The variable domain in full, with the rest retrieved from reference TRBV12-5 and TRBJ2-3, is DARVTQTPRHKVTEMGQEVTMRCQPILGHNTVFWYRQTMMQGLELLAYFRNRAPLDDSGMPKDRFSAEMPDATLATLKIQPSEPRDSAVYFCASGLAAGQGERSQYFGPGTRLTVL.

The rearrangement joins TRBV2 to TRBJ1-3; no reliable D call. CDR1 is SNHLY, CDR2 FYNNEI, per germline. This CDR3 has 14 amino acids. V was shortened by 6 bases and J by 0 bases, with 9 bases between the two germline ends. The CDR3 region has the DNA TGTGCCAGCAGCTTGGAGAGCTCTGGAAACACCATATATTTT. Residues: CASSLESSGNTIYF.

J is TRBJ2-3 and V is TRBV6-5, with no clear D. The germline V gene encodes CDR1 MNHEY and CDR2 SVGAGI. The CDR3 contains 15 residues. V lost 7 bases, J lost 2 bases, and 16 bases lay in between. This CDR3 reads CASTDRGPNTDTQYF. The CDR3 DNA sequence: TGTGCCAGCACCGACCGTGGCCCCAACACAGATACGCAGTATTTT.

J is TRBJ1-2 and V is TRBV23-1; D possibly corresponds to TRBD1 (6 bases). TRBV23-1 is treated as an ORF (open reading frame) with a function not yet certain. V was cut by 2 bases and J by 8 bases, with 21 bases left in between. The CDR3 length is 16 residues. This CDR3 reads CASSQPVWKGTGGYTF. The CDR3 DNA reads as TGCGCCAGCAGTCAACCCGTTTGGAAGGGAACAGGGGGCTACACCTTC.

As DNA, the CDR3 is TGTGCCAGCAGCTTGGATACTGAAGCTTTCTTT. Its translation: CASSLDTEAFF. The chain is built from TRBV28 and TRBJ1-1; no firm D call. The germline V gene encodes CDR1 MDHEN and CDR2 SYDVKM. The CDR3 runs to 11 residues. With 6 bases removed from V and 5 bases from J, the gap between germline ends came to 7 bases.

The chain is built from TRBV30 and TRBJ1-3; D may be TRBD1 (6 bases). V was cut by 3 bases and J by 0 bases, with 27 bases left in between. Germline CDR1 reads GTSNPN; CDR2 reads SVGIG (reference sequence). This CDR3 has 20 residues. Here the CDR3 reads CAWSDPLDRLSRGSGNTIYF. CDR3 DNA: TGTGCCTGGAGCGACCCCCTCGACAGGCTAAGCAGGGGCTCTGGAAACACCATATATTTT.

This clone is a singleton in its sample. CDR3 amino acids: CASRRGQGDYEQYF. In DNA, the CDR3 is TGTGCCAGTAGAAGGGGACAGGGGGACTACGAGCAGTACTTC. V gene TRBV19 combines with J gene TRBJ2-7, with TRBD1 matching 11 bases. Germline V gene lookup returns CDR1 LNHDA and CDR2 SQIVND (reference sequence). Trimming took 6 bases from V and 3 from J; bases not matched to a gene: 4. This CDR3 is 14 amino acids long.